The rows below give T cell receptor beta chains drawn from one sample of a study of OX40 agonist ivuxolimab in advanced cancers. Sequencing was performed with immunoSEQ multiplex PCR; in TCRdb, only in-frame clones are kept and a portion is missing. The data hold over 85,000 clones, with 75% to 95% observed a single time. This specimen consisted of CD4+ or CD8+ T cells sorted from blood, obtained in a trial of the OX40 agonist ivuxolimab. All receptors derive from an adult with an advanced solid tumor such as melanoma, head and neck, liver or kidney cancer. CDR3s leave out the opening cysteine and the closing phenylalanine or tryptophan. Clone size is given for some rows only: seen once, a few or many times, or a class if the clone is expanded.

len	v_gene	abundance	CDR3aa
9	TRBV28	.	ASSLRGAQH
13	TRBV7-2	few	ASSWDGHSNQPQH
11	TRBV30	.	AWSVRSNQPQH
12	TRBV5-1	.	ASSLAGIPYEQY
15	TRBV28	.	ASNPPLRGRNTGELF
13	TRBV28	.	ASSWGRGSAETQY
13	TRBV7-9	.	ASSLQGPGNQPQH
13	TRBV5-8	.	ASSLAGLAIDTQY
11	TRBV11-1	.	ASSLAGANVLT
10	TRBV15	once	ATSRDQWEQY
10	TRBV11-1	few	ASSKSTGELF
13	TRBV19	.	ASSTRRGRNTEAF
13	TRBV9	.	ASSFSGRAADTQY
11	TRBV4-2	.	ASSPSHQETQY
14	TRBV30	once	AWETVAGGPQETQY
9	TRBV19	few	ASSIRDTQY
13	TRBV4-3	.	ASSQDRGSGEKLF
16	TRBV11-3	.	ASSLAGASGRVTYEQY
11	TRBV7-2	.	ASSQTGFDEQY
12	TRBV7-2	.	ASSFHRASNEQF
12	TRBV7-9	.	ASSTQANTGELF
12	TRBV7-8	.	ASSLSGGREKLF
13	TRBV5-1	.	ASSSRDRGGNEQF
10	TRBV18	.	ASSLPTYEQY
11	TRBV7-9	.	ASSFDRVETQY
11	TRBV7-2	.	ASSPTGIHEQY
13	TRBV6-5	.	ASRDRVGTLGGYT
12	TRBV6-6	.	ASSYSPGGNTIY
12	TRBV6-4	.	ASSQQGGADTQY
14	TRBV7-2	.	ASSLEGTSGYNEQF
12	TRBV5-1	.	ASRRDGVGEKLF
13	TRBV19	.	ASSGQPIFTGELF
10	TRBV11-2	.	ASSLVGYTQY
17	TRBV27	.	ASSLNPSQGRLKNSPLH
13	TRBV5-4	.	ASSLGSGESNEQF
13	TRBV2	.	ASSPGTGVNEKLF
13	TRBV7-8	.	ASSKRDRENEKLF
15	TRBV7-3	once	ASSLLGRAMGTGELF
14	TRBV15	.	ATSREGTSGSYEQF
11	TRBV2	.	ASSVGRTDTQY
15	TRBV12-1	.	ARTAGGGWPSTDTQY
13	TRBV6-1	once	ASRRMWGADYGYT
12	TRBV2	.	ASMKGQRTGELF
9	TRBV20-1	.	SGGPSREQY
14	TRBV7-2	.	ASSWGQGGGANVLT
13	TRBV11-1	.	ASSLSGISYNEQF
12	TRBV18	.	ASSPGVRTGELF
13	TRBV7-6	.	ASSRDRGSYNEQF
11	TRBV19	.	ASRGTRYNEQF
14	TRBV9	.	ASSSRTSGRGETQY
10	TRBV5-6	.	ASSTAGVKRY
12	TRBV7-9	.	ASSEGQAYEKLF
11	TRBV6-6	.	ASIMPGTDTQY
12	TRBV28	.	ASSPAGGVIGYT
10	TRBV7-2	.	ASSLSVGEGY
14	TRBV6-1	.	ASSEVRGSGDEKLF
16	TRBV21-1	few	ASSKATRQGRSGNTIY
14	TRBV5-1	.	ASNAGTSGSNHEQF
17	TRBV4-2	.	ASSQDRTGGPSGANVLT